Following are 32 T cell receptor beta chains from one sample sequenced in a study of cytomegalovirus exposure and HLA in healthy donors. Here immunoSEQ multiplex PCR was the method, and the copy in TCRdb shows in-frame clones only, minus some. The repertoire holds 200,000 to 300,000 clones, with less than 95% as singletons. The sample taken for sequencing was PBMCs. The receptors stem from a woman aged 25 to 39 in good health and CMV-seronegative.

The rearrangement uses TRBV7-2 and TRBJ2-7; 8 bases are shared with TRBD1. The CDR3 is 17 amino acids. J gave up 1 base and V 1 base, and 9 bases lay outside the gene matches. Per germline, CDR1 SGHTA and CDR2 FQGNSA. DNA of the CDR3: TGTGCCAGCAGCTTAGGCAGGCCGGGACAGGTATCCTACGAGCAGTACTTC. Translated, it gives CASSLGRPGQVSYEQYF. Full variable domain (outside the CDR3, taken from reference TRBV7-2 and TRBJ2-7): GAGVSQSPSNKVTEKGKDVELRCDPISGHTALYWYRQSLGQGLEFLIYFQGNSAPDKSGLPSDRFSAERTGGSVSTLTIQRTQQEDSAVYLCASSLGRPGQVSYEQYFGPGTRLTVT.

J is TRBJ1-2 and V is TRBV27, with a tentative D call TRBD1 (6 bases). The CDR3 runs to 14 residues. V gave up 4 bases and J gave up 5 bases, with 14 bases separating them. Germline V gives CDR1 MNHEY, CDR2 SMNVEV (reference sequence). The DNA of the CDR3 is TGTGCCAGCAGTTATGAGGGGGGGAGGTATGGCTACACCTTC. Protein product: CASSYEGGRYGYTF.

The chain combines TRBV19 with TRBJ2-7; the D call may be TRBD1 or TRBD2 (5 bases each). This CDR3 has 15 amino acids. Between the trimmed V and J ends, which lost 3 bases and 6 bases, there was a span of 18 bases. CDR1 and CDR2 from the germline V gene are LNHDA and SQIVND (reference sequence). The CDR3 bases are TGTGCCAGTAGTATCGGTTACGGCAGGGAGACCGAGCAGTACTTC. Encoded protein: CASSIGYGRETEQYF. Variable domain in full (rest from reference TRBV19 and TRBJ2-7): DGGITQSPKYLFRKEGQNVTLSCEQNLNHDAMYWYRQDPGQGLRLIYYSQIVNDFQKGDIAEGYSVSREKKESFPLTVTSAQKNPTAFYLCASSIGYGRETEQYFGPGTRLTVT.

V usage is TRBV27 and J usage is TRBJ2-1, with D maybe TRBD2 (5 bases). Trimming cost V 2 bases and J 10 bases, with 12 bases left between them. Germline CDR1 and CDR2: MNHEY and SMNVEV (reference sequence). The CDR3 spans 13 residues. The CDR3 region is CASSLRGAGEQFF. Here the CDR3 DNA reads TGTGCCAGCAGTTTACGGGGTGCGGGCGAGCAGTTCTTC.

A remark on this clone: The same CDR3 also results from other DNA sequences found in this sample. V usage is TRBV18 and J usage is TRBJ2-3, with unresolved D. The V gene's germline CDR1 is KGHSH and CDR2 LQKENI. The CDR3 has 13 residues. The ends were cut back, 3 bases at V and 3 bases at J, with 7 bases in the middle. CDR3 amino acids: CASSPVSTDTQYF. DNA for the CDR3: TGTGCCAGCTCACCGGTTTCGACAGATACGCAGTATTTT.

The V gene is TRBV5-4, the J gene TRBJ1-1, with 9 bases lining up with TRBD1. Trimming removed 3 bases from V and 4 bases from J; junction bases left unmatched: 4. Germline loops: CDR1 SGHNT, CDR2 YYREEE (reference sequence). The CDR3 is 14 amino acids. Here the CDR3 DNA reads TGTGCCAGCAGCTCACAGGGGGCTACCACTGAAGCTTTCTTT. Translating it yields CASSSQGATTEAFF.

V and J are TRBV4-1 and TRBJ2-5, with D possibly matching TRBD1 (6 bases). The CDR3 covers 13 residues. CDR1 MGHRA and CDR2 YSYEKL come from the germline V gene. V was pared by 5 bases and J by 4 bases, with 11 bases between. The CDR3 loop reads CASSRGGVETQYF. The CDR3 DNA reads as TGCGCCAGCAGCAGAGGGGGTGTAGAGACCCAGTACTTC.

V gene TRBV18 combines with J gene TRBJ1-5, with D possibly matching TRBD1 (5 bases). Trimming removed 5 bases at V and 0 bases at J, with 11 bases between. The CDR3 runs 15 residues. CDR1 and CDR2 (germline): KGHSH, LQKENI. This CDR3 reads CASSNGHNSNQPQHF. In DNA form, the CDR3 reads TGTGCCAGCTCAAACGGACATAATAGCAATCAGCCCCAGCATTTT.

The gene calls are TRBV7-9 and TRBJ2-5; 9 bases are shared with TRBD2. The CDR3 sequence is 16 residues long. The J segment lost 5 bases and the V segment lost 4 bases, leaving 11 bases of the junction unmatched. Per germline, CDR1 SEHNR and CDR2 FQNEAQ (reference sequence). Written as DNA, the CDR3 is TGTGCCAGCAGCTACCTAGCGGGAAGCTTGGACGAGACCCAGTACTTC. Its translation is CASSYLAGSLDETQYF.

Concerning this clone itself: Different DNA sequences within this sample yield the same CDR3. This CDR3 reads CASSYSGSYEQYF. Here the CDR3 DNA reads TGTGCCAGCAGTTACTCCGGATCCTACGAGCAGTACTTC. This chain joins TRBV6-5 and TRBJ2-7; D gene uncertain. Trimming shortened V by 0 bases and J by 1 base, and 4 bases separated the two germline ends. CDR1 and CDR2 from the germline V gene are MNHEY and SVGAGI. The CDR3 runs 13 residues.

This clone was recorded only once. The rearrangement uses TRBV27 and TRBJ2-2, with D perhaps matching TRBD1 (6 bases). CDR3 length: 15 residues. CDR1 is MNHEY and CDR2 is SMNVEV in the germline V gene (reference sequence). V lost 2 bases and J lost 5, with 12 bases in between. CDR3 in DNA: TGTGCCAGCAGTTTAAACAGGGCCGGGACCGGGGAGCTGTTTTTT. This translates into CASSLNRAGTGELFF.

V usage is TRBV5-1 and J usage is TRBJ2-7; D ambiguous. The germline V gene encodes CDR1 SGHRS and CDR2 YFSETQ. The length of the CDR3 is 13 residues. V lost 0 bases, J lost 6 bases, and 10 bases lay in between. The CDR3: CASSLAVAGEQYF. CDR3 coding DNA: TGCGCCAGCAGCTTGGCAGTCGCCGGCGAGCAGTACTTC.

This chain links TRBV11-2 with TRBJ2-1; 9 bases line up with TRBD1. Trimming took 1 base from V and 8 from J; bases not matched to a gene: 6. CDR3 length: 15 residues. Germline-derived CDR1 and CDR2 are SGHAT and FQNNGV. The CDR3 DNA follows: TGTGCCAGCAGCTTAGGCCCGGGACAGGGACATGAGCAGTTCTTC. Its protein is CASSLGPGQGHEQFF.

V usage is TRBV28 and J usage is TRBJ2-7, with TRBD1 matching 7 bases. The CDR3 runs 13 residues. Germline values: CDR1 MDHEN, CDR2 SYDVKM. With 5 bases clipped from V and 6 bases from J, the junction kept 7 bases outside the gene matches. CDR3 loop: CASSDRVSSEQYF. The CDR3, as DNA: TGTGCCAGCAGTGACAGGGTCAGTAGCGAGCAGTACTTC.

The chain has TRBV27 and TRBJ1-2; 8 bases agree with TRBD1. J lost 8 bases, V lost 2 bases, and 4 bases had no gene match. Germline V lookup: CDR1 MNHEY, CDR2 SMNVEV (reference sequence). The CDR3 runs 13 residues. CDR3 bases: TGTGCCAGCAGTTTACAGGGGGCGGGGGGCTACACCTTC. The encoded protein is CASSLQGAGGYTF.

The chain's CDR3 is CASGGGYEQYF. In nucleotides, the CDR3 is TGTGCCAGCGGGGGGGGGTACGAGCAGTACTTC. This chain uses TRBV28 with TRBJ2-7, with 7 bases aligning to TRBD2. J lost 4 bases, V lost 8 bases, and 2 bases had no gene match. Germline CDR1 MDHEN, CDR2 SYDVKM. This CDR3 region has 11 residues.

The genes are TRBV29-1 and TRBJ2-1, with 7 bases lining up with TRBD2. This CDR3 is 13 amino acids long. Per germline, CDR1 SQVTM and CDR2 ANQGSEA. Trimming removed 4 bases from V and 6 bases from J; junction bases left unmatched: 6. The CDR3 DNA follows: TGCAGCGTTGCTCGCGGGAGCGGCAATGAGCAGTTCTTC. Translation gives CSVARGSGNEQFF.

To note about this clone: Additional DNA sequences in this sample encode the identical CDR3. CDR3 bases: TGTGCCAGCAGCGTAGGGGACAGCTACGAGCAGTACTTC. Its translation: CASSVGDSYEQYF. The chain couples TRBV9 to TRBJ2-7, with 7 bases fitting TRBD1. CDR3 length equals 13 residues. V lost 0 bases and J lost 3; bases outside the gene matches: 0. The germline gives CDR1 SGDLS, CDR2 YYNGEE.

CDR3 bases: TGTGCCAGCGGTTTGCGGACTAGCGGCACCTACGAGCAGTACTTC. It specifies CASGLRTSGTYEQYF. The V gene is TRBV5-4, the J gene TRBJ2-7; 10 bases fit TRBD2. This CDR3 contains 15 residues. The germline V gene encodes CDR1 SGHNT and CDR2 YYREEE (reference sequence). The V segment lost 7 bases and the J segment 2 bases; nucleotides outside the gene matches: 9.

This sequence joins TRBV4-1 and TRBJ2-3, with TRBD2 matching over 7 bases. Germline V lookup: CDR1 MGHRA, CDR2 YSYEKL. CDR3 length: 18 amino acids. The junction had 13 bases not matched to a gene; V was cut back by 0 bases and J by 4 bases. CDR3 nucleotides: TGCGCCAGCAGCCAAGAAACCATAGCGGGCGGAGTATCAGATACGCAGTATTTT. Amino acid sequence: CASSQETIAGGVSDTQYF.

This chain links TRBV28 with TRBJ2-7, with TRBD1 matching 8 bases. This CDR3 is built from 15 residues. V was clipped by 3 bases and J by 3 bases; unmatched bases: 7. CDR1 and CDR2 from the germline V gene are MDHEN and SYDVKM. The CDR3 loop reads CASSLDRVPHYEQYF. DNA for the CDR3: TGTGCCAGCAGTTTGGACAGGGTCCCCCACTACGAGCAGTACTTC.

V and J are TRBV27 and TRBJ1-1, with D unresolved. The length of the CDR3 is 13 residues. The V end was cut by 2 bases, the J end by 4 bases, with 8 bases between. CDR1 and CDR2 from the germline V gene are MNHEY and SMNVEV (reference sequence). This CDR3 is CASSLGGVTEAFF. The DNA of the CDR3 is TGTGCCAGCAGTTTAGGCGGGGTCACTGAAGCTTTCTTT.

V gene TRBV6-5 combines with J gene TRBJ1-1; D call uncertain. Between the trimmed V and J ends, which lost 8 bases and 2 bases, there was a span of 9 bases. Germline V gene data show CDR1 as MNHEY and CDR2 as SVGAGI. The CDR3 consists of 12 residues. CDR3 DNA sequence: TGTGCCAGCGAAACCCCCAACACTGAAGCTTTCTTT. This sequence encodes CASETPNTEAFF.

This rearrangement joins TRBV5-6 to TRBJ2-7; 9 bases agree with TRBD2. The CDR3 contains 18 residues. With 0 bases clipped from V and 3 bases from J, the junction kept 13 bases outside the gene matches. Germline assignment: CDR1 SGHDT and CDR2 YYEEEE. The CDR3 loop reads CASSLASTSGLPFYEQYF. DNA of the CDR3: TGTGCCAGCAGCTTGGCTTCGACTAGCGGCCTCCCTTTCTACGAGCAGTACTTC.

The chain is built from TRBV28 and TRBJ2-5; D ambiguous. The CDR3 covers 12 residues. Trimming pared 5 bases from V and 5 bases from J, leaving 9 bases between. Germline V gene data show CDR1 as MDHEN and CDR2 as SYDVKM. CDR3 protein: CASSNGLETQYF. The CDR3 nucleotides are TGTGCCAGCAGTAATGGGCTGGAGACCCAGTACTTC.

The J gene is TRBJ2-7, the V gene TRBV13; D uncertain. The germline V and J ends were trimmed by 5 bases and 3 bases, with 14 bases remaining between them. This CDR3 is built from 14 residues. Germline V gives CDR1 PRHDT, CDR2 FYEKMQ (reference sequence). CDR3 sequence (DNA): TGTGCCAGCAGCCCGGGCAGGTCCGTCTACGAGCAGTACTTC. Residues: CASSPGRSVYEQYF.

The gene calls are TRBV2 and TRBJ2-7; 8 bases match TRBD1. The ends lost 6 bases at V and 3 bases at J; junction bases unmatched: 4. Germline V gene sequence: CDR1 SNHLY, CDR2 FYNNEI. The CDR3 is 13 amino acids. The CDR3 is CASSSDRGYEQYF. Written as DNA, the CDR3 is TGTGCCAGCAGCAGCGACAGGGGCTACGAGCAGTACTTC.

The gene calls are TRBV4-1 and TRBJ1-4; D is perhaps TRBD1 (5 bases). This CDR3 region has 17 residues. Germline CDR1 is MGHRA and CDR2 is YSYEKL. V lost 1 base and J 4 bases, leaving 16 bases between the germline ends. CDR3 residues: CASSQVPPTGLNEKLFF. CDR3 sequence (DNA): TGCGCCAGCAGCCAAGTCCCGCCAACAGGACTTAATGAAAAACTGTTTTTT.

This clone was recorded once. This rearrangement joins TRBV5-1 to TRBJ2-7, with 9 bases fitting TRBD2. V shed 1 base, J shed 6 bases, and the junction held 8 bases outside the gene matches. The CDR3 consists of 15 residues. Germline CDR1 reads SGHRS; CDR2 reads YFSETQ. CDR3 residues: CASSLLREGQAEQYF. As DNA, the CDR3 is TGCGCCAGCAGCTTGCTGCGGGAGGGCCAGGCCGAGCAGTACTTC.

The V call is TRBV5-6, the J call TRBJ2-7, with D possibly matching TRBD2 (6 bases). The V end lost 5 bases, the J end lost 3 bases, and 15 bases lay between the germline ends. Germline V CDR1 and CDR2: SGHDT, YYEEEE. The CDR3 is 14 amino acids. CDR3 loop: CASSLDYNRYEQYF. In DNA form, the CDR3 reads TGTGCCAGCAGTCTGGACTACAACCGCTACGAGCAGTACTTC.

The chain carries TRBV19 and TRBJ1-1; 9 bases map to TRBD1. The J segment lost 1 base and the V segment lost 5 bases, leaving 8 bases of the junction unmatched. This CDR3 has 16 amino acids. The V gene's germline CDR1 is LNHDA and CDR2 SQIVND (reference sequence). The CDR3: CASSATGGISNTEAFF. The CDR3 DNA follows: TGTGCCAGTAGTGCCACAGGGGGCATTTCGAACACTGAAGCTTTCTTT.

The rearrangement links TRBV4-3 to TRBJ2-7; D is unresolved. CDR3 length: 13 residues. Germline lookup yields CDR1 LGHNA and CDR2 YSLEER. Trimming left V 4 bases short and J 2 bases short, with 9 bases between. CDR3 sequence reads: CASSPAPTYEQYF. The CDR3 DNA sequence: TGCGCCAGCAGCCCCGCGCCTACCTACGAGCAGTACTTC.